A selection of T cell receptor beta chains follows, all from one sample in a study of STAT5B mutations in CD4+ large granular lymphocyte leukemia. The method was immunoSEQ multiplex PCR; TCRdb's version includes in-frame clones alone and lacks a portion of them. The sample shows some 30,000 clones, just under 75% of them seen only once. Material: CD4+ T cells from blood buffy coats. The receptor set was obtained from a human donor in good health. CDR3s include the opening cysteine and the closing phenylalanine or tryptophan. Each record gives: clone size, D gene, J gene, V gene, CDR3 protein, CDR3 DNA. The D gene is left open where the match is weak. Some rows have no size entry. The others give once, few or many, or a class for an expanded clone.

>.|.|TRBJ2-3|TRBV10-1
CASSDTGFTDTQYF
TGCGCCAGCAGTGACACGGGCTTTACAGATACGCAGTATTTT
>.|.|TRBJ2-1|TRBV20-1
CSARRDNEQFF
TGCAGTGCTCGCCGCGACAATGAGCAGTTCTTC
>.|.|TRBJ1-5|TRBV5-6
CASSLERGRFNQPQHF
TGTGCCAGCAGCTTGGAACGTGGCAGATTCAATCAGCCCCAGCATTTT
>few|.|TRBJ1-5|TRBV30
CAWSRGGPNQPQHF
TGTGCCTGGAGCCGAGGGGGACCTAATCAGCCCCAGCATTTT
>.|.|TRBJ1-1|TRBV2
CASRGVGTEAFF
TGTGCCAGCAGGGGGGTTGGCACTGAAGCTTTCTTT
>.|.|TRBJ2-3|TRBV5-4
CASSSDLTSFDTQYF
TGTGCCAGCAGCTCCGACTTGACTAGTTTCGATACGCAGTATTTT
>.|.|TRBJ2-5|TRBV7-2
CASSFISRETQYF
TGTGCCAGCAGCTTTATCAGCAGAGAGACCCAGTACTTC
>.|TRBD2|TRBJ2-2|TRBV19
CASSITRGVAGVQTGELFF
TGTGCCAGTAGTATAACCCGGGGGGTAGCGGGAGTTCAGACCGGGGAGCTGTTTTTT
>.|.|TRBJ2-1|TRBV4-2
CASSQAGTAPRAGKGDEQFF
TGTGCCAGCAGCCAAGCCGGGACAGCTCCTAGAGCGGGCAAAGGGGATGAGCAGTTCTTC
>.|TRBD2|TRBJ2-5|TRBV7-2
CASSWKEREGIRETQYF
TGTGCCAGCAGCTGGAAGGAGCGGGAGGGTATTAGGGAGACCCAGTACTTC
>.|TRBD1|TRBJ2-1|TRBV10-1
CASSFSGTGGINEQFF
TGCGCCAGCAGTTTCTCCGGGACAGGGGGTATTAATGAGCAGTTCTTC
>.|.|TRBJ2-6|TRBV6-1
CASSERRSGANVLTF
TGTGCCAGCAGTGAACGCCGCTCTGGGGCCAACGTCCTGACTTTC
>once|.|TRBJ1-2|TRBV7-8
CASSLTTEGYGYTF
TGTGCCAGCAGCTTGACGACAGAAGGTTATGGCTACACCTTC
>.|TRBD2|TRBJ2-3|TRBV6-5
CASSSGGPGTDTQYF
TGTGCCAGCAGTTCGGGGGGGCCGGGCACAGATACGCAGTATTTT
>few|.|TRBJ2-7|TRBV6-5
CASRSGLTYEQYF
TGTGCCAGCAGGTCAGGATTGACCTACGAGCAGTACTTC
>.|TRBD2|TRBJ2-1|TRBV27
CASRGLAGGIYNEQFF
TGTGCCAGCAGGGGACTAGCGGGGGGGATCTACAATGAGCAGTTCTTC
>few|.|TRBJ2-5|TRBV18
CASSPGVAQETQYF
TGTGCCAGCTCACCGGGCGTCGCCCAAGAGACCCAGTACTTC